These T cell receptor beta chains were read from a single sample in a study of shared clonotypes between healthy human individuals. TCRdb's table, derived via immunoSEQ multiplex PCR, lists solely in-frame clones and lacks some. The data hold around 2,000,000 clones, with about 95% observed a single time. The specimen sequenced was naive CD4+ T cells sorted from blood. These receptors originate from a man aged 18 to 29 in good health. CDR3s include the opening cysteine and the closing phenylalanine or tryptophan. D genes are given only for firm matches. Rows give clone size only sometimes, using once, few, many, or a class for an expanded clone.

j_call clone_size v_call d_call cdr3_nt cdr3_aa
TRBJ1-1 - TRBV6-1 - TGTGCCAGCAGTCCGCAGGGGAGGGGGAACACTGAAGCTTTCTTT CASSPQGRGNTEAFF
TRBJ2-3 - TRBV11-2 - TGTGCCAGCAGCTTAGATATAGCTCCGCAGTATTTT CASSLDIAPQYF
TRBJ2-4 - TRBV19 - TGTGCCAGTAGTTCGAGGCAGGGGTGGGACATTCAGTACTTC CASSSRQGWDIQYF
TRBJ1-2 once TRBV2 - TGTGCCAGCAGCGAAGAAATAGCTAACTATGGCTACACCTTC CASSEEIANYGYTF
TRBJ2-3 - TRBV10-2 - TGCGCCAGCAGAACCACAGATACGCAGTATTTT CASRTTDTQYF
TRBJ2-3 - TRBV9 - TGTGCCAGCAGCCCTCGGACGGACCGCACAGATACGCAGTATTTT CASSPRTDRTDTQYF
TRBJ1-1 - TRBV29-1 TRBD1 TGCAGCGTCAGGACAGGGGGAAAAAGCTTGGACACTGAAGCTTTCTTT CSVRTGGKSLDTEAFF
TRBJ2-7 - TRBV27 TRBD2 TGTGCCAGCAGTTTATGGGGACTAGCGGGCCCCGCTCCTAGCGAGCAGTACTTC CASSLWGLAGPAPSEQYF
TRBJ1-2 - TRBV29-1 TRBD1 TGCAGCGGCGGAGAAGCGGCAGGGGGAGGCAAGCGCTATGGCTACACCTTC CSGGEAAGGGKRYGYTF
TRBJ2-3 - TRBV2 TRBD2 TGTGCCATGAGGAGCGGGAGCCCAGATACGCAGTATTTT CAMRSGSPDTQYF
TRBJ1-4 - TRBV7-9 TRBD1 TGTGCCAGCAGCTCGACAGGGGAGAGGGGTGAAAAACTGTTTTTT CASSSTGERGEKLFF
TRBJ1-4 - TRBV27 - TGTGCCAGCAGTTCCAGGCTCAATGAAAAACTGTTTTTT CASSSRLNEKLFF
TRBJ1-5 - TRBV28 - TGTGCCAGCAGCATGAATTTTAATCAGCCCCAGCATTTT CASSMNFNQPQHF
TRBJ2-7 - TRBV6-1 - TGTGCCAGCAGAGATCCTCTCTACGAGCAGTACTTC CASRDPLYEQYF
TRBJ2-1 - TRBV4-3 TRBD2 TGCGCCAGCAGCCAAGAGGGACTAGCGGGAGCAGATGAGCAGTTCTTC CASSQEGLAGADEQFF
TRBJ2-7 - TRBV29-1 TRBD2 TGCAGCGTTTGGGGGAATATAGCGGGAGGCGAGCAGTACTTC CSVWGNIAGGEQYF
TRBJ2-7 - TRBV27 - TGTGCCAGCAGTCTTCGGGACCCAAGGTCCCACGAGCAGTACTTC CASSLRDPRSHEQYF
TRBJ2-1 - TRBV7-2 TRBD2 TGTGCCAGCAGCTTAAACAAACTAGCGGTTCACTCCTACAATGAGCAGTTCTTC CASSLNKLAVHSYNEQFF
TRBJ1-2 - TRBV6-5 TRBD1 TGTGCCAGCAATCGGGGACAGGGTGATGGCTACACCTTC CASNRGQGDGYTF
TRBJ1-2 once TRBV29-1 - TGCAGCGGAATGTGGAACTATGGCTACACCTTC CSGMWNYGYTF
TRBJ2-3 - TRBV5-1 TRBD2 TGCGCCAGCAGCACGGGGACTAGCGGCAGCACAGATACGCAGTATTTT CASSTGTSGSTDTQYF
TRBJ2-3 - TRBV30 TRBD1 TGTGCCTGGAGCGAGGGGACAGGGGTTTCAGATACGCAGTATTTT CAWSEGTGVSDTQYF
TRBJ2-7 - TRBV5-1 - TGCGCCAGCAGCTTGGCAGGACACCGGGGCGAGCAGTACTTC CASSLAGHRGEQYF
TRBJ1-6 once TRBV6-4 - TGTGCCAGCTCGAATCTGGCCCTCCACTTT CASSNLALHF
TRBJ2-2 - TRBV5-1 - TGCGCCAGCAGATCGACAGAGGGCGCGAACACCGGGGAGCTGTTTTTT CASRSTEGANTGELFF
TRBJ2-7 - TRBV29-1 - TGCAGCGTTGAAGATCTCCACGAGCAGTACTTC CSVEDLHEQYF
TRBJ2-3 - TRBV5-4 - TGTGCCAGCAGCCTAAACACAGATACGCAGTATTTT CASSLNTDTQYF
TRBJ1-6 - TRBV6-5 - TGTGCCACCTCCAGGACGGTGGATTCACCCCTCCACTTT CATSRTVDSPLHF
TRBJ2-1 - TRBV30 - TGTGCCTGGAGTACGCCCAAGGACGCCCGGGTCGATGAGCAGTTCTTC CAWSTPKDARVDEQFF
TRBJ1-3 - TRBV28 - TGTGCCAGCAGTTTATCGGTCAGGGTGGCCACCATATATTTT CASSLSVRVATIYF
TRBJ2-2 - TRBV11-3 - TGTGCCAGCAGCTTCGCATATCCACCGAACACCGGGGAGCTGTTTTTT CASSFAYPPNTGELFF
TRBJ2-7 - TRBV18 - TGTGCCAGCTCGCAGAGGGTAGGAGAGTACGAGCAGTACTTC CASSQRVGEYEQYF
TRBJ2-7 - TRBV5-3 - TGTGCCAGAAGCTTCCCTGGGGAGCAGTACTTC CARSFPGEQYF
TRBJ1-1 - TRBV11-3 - TGTGCCAGCAGCTTAGGGGCCACTGAAGCTTTCTTT CASSLGATEAFF
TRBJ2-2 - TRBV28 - TGTGCCAGCAGCCTACTGGGGTTTGTCGGGGAGCTGTTTTTT CASSLLGFVGELFF
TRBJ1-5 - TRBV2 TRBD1 TGTGCCAGCAGTAGTAGGGTGGGACAGGGTCATCAGCCCCAGCATTTT CASSSRVGQGHQPQHF
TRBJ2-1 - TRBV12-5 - TGTGCTAGTGGTTTGGTACGGGCTGAGCAGTTCTTC CASGLVRAEQFF
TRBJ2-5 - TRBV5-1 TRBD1 TGCGCCAGCAGCTTGGGACAGGGGGATGCAGAGACCCAGTACTTC CASSLGQGDAETQYF
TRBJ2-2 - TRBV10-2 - TGCGCCAGCAAAATCCGCCTGAACACCGGGGAGCTGTTTTTT CASKIRLNTGELFF
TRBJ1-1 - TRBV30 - TGTGCCTGGATGAGGGGCTCGAGAGCTTTCTTT CAWMRGSRAFF
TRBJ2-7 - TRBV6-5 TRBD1 TGTGCCAGCAGTCTAGGACAGGGGGTTATTCACGAGCAGTACTTC CASSLGQGVIHEQYF
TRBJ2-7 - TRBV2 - TGTGCCAGCAGTATCACAGCGACCTACGAGCAGTACTTC CASSITATYEQYF
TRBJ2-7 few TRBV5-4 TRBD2 TGTGCCAGCAGCGCCGGGACTAGCGGGAGGGCGAGTCGTGAGCAGTACTTC CASSAGTSGRASREQYF
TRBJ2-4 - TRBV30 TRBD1 TGTGCCTGGAATCGGGACAGTCCGACCTTGTCCAAAAACATTCAGTACTTC CAWNRDSPTLSKNIQYF
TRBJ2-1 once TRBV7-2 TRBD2 TGTGCCAGCAGCTTTCCTTTGGGCGGGAGGGCCCGGAATGAGCAGTTCTTC CASSFPLGGRARNEQFF
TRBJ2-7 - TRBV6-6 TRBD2 TGTGCCAGCAGTTACTCTAGCGGGGCCCTTCCCTACGAGCAGTACTTC CASSYSSGALPYEQYF
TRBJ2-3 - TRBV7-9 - TGTGCCAGCAGCCCACGGGGGCAGCGCACAGATACGCAGTATTTT CASSPRGQRTDTQYF
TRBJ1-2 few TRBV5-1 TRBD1 TGCGCCAGCAGCTTACCCAGGGGGGCTAGCGATGGCTACACCTTC CASSLPRGASDGYTF
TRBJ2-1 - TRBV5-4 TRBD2 TGTGCCAGCAGCCCCGGACTAGCGGGAGGGAAATACAATGAGCAGTTCTTC CASSPGLAGGKYNEQFF
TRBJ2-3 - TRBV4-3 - TGCGCCAGCAGCCAAGTAGTGGGTTGGGGCACAGATACGCAGTATTTT CASSQVVGWGTDTQYF
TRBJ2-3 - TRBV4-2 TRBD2 TGTGCCAGCAGCCAAGAAGCGGGGACCACAGATACGCAGTATTTT CASSQEAGTTDTQYF
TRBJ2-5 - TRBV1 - TGCACCAGCAGCCAAAAACCGGGCCCCCTGCAAGAGACCCAGTACTTC CTSSQKPGPLQETQYF
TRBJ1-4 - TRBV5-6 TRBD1 TGTGCCAGCAGCGGTAGACAGGGTGGGGATGAAAAACTGTTTTTT CASSGRQGGDEKLFF
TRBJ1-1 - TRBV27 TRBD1 TGTGCCAGCAGGACAGGGTGGAGGACTGAAGCTTTCTTT CASRTGWRTEAFF
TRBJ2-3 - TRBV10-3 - TGTGCCATCAGTGACTATGGCGGGTCGGGTGCAGATACGCAGTATTTT CAISDYGGSGADTQYF
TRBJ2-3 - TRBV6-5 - TGTGCCAGCAGTTACTCGTTTTTTGACACAGATACGCAGTATTTT CASSYSFFDTDTQYF
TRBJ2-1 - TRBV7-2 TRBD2 TGTGCCAGCAGCATCGTTAGCGGGAGGAGCTCCTACAATGAGCAGTTCTTC CASSIVSGRSSYNEQFF
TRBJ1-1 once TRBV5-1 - TGCGCCAGCAGCTTGCTCAGTTCTGAAGCTTTCTTT CASSLLSSEAFF
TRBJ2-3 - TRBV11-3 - TGTGCCAGCAGCTTATTCGGGAGCACAGATACGCAGTATTTT CASSLFGSTDTQYF
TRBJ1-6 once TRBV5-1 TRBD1 TGCGCCAGCAGCTCCGGACAGGGTTCACCCCTCCACTTT CASSSGQGSPLHF